Listed below are T cell receptor beta chains from one sample, sequenced in a study of Ad26.COV2.S vaccination and SARS-CoV-2 variants. Clones were sequenced by immunoSEQ multiplex PCR, and TCRdb holds only the in-frame ones, with some missing. The sample yields 200,000 to 250,000 clones, more than 75% seen once. Sample: peripheral blood, taken in a trial of Ad26.COV2.S vaccine versus placebo. These receptors were taken from a person between 18 and 65 years old who received the Ad26.COV2.S COVID-19 vaccine or a placebo. CDR3s include the opening cysteine and the closing phenylalanine or tryptophan. The D gene is left open where the match is weak. The size of a clone is reported for some rows only, either as once, few or many, or as a class for expanded clones.

V: TRBV7-8
J: TRBJ1-3
size: NA
D: NA
DNA: TGTGCCAGCAGCCGGGCCGGGGAAACTGGAAACACCATATATTTT
CDR3: CASSRAGETGNTIYF

V: TRBV5-1
J: TRBJ2-2
size: NA
D: NA
DNA: TGCGCCAGCAGGCAGACAGCGAACACCGGGGAGCTGTTTTTT
CDR3: CASRQTANTGELFF

V: TRBV15
J: TRBJ1-6
size: few
D: TRBD1
DNA: TGTGCCACCAGCAGAGAGGGGGACAGGGAGTCACCCCTCCACTTT
CDR3: CATSREGDRESPLHF

V: TRBV19
J: TRBJ1-4
size: NA
D: NA
DNA: TGTGCCAGTAGTCCTTTTCTTAGGGGGGATGAAAAACTGTTTTTT
CDR3: CASSPFLRGDEKLFF

V: TRBV30
J: TRBJ1-1
size: NA
D: NA
DNA: TGTGCCTGGAGGCAGGGAAACACTGAAGCTTTCTTT
CDR3: CAWRQGNTEAFF

V: TRBV6-2/TRBV6-3
J: TRBJ1-1
size: few
D: NA
DNA: TGTGCCAGCAGTTACACGGGGAACACTGAAGCTTTCTTT
CDR3: CASSYTGNTEAFF

V: TRBV5-8
J: TRBJ1-2
size: NA
D: TRBD1
DNA: TGTGCCAGCAGCTTGACAGGGGGGCTCTATGGCTACACCTTC
CDR3: CASSLTGGLYGYTF

V: TRBV5-1
J: TRBJ2-1
size: NA
D: NA
DNA: TGCGCCAGCAGCTTGGAATTCAGACAGACCTACAATGAGCAGTTCTTC
CDR3: CASSLEFRQTYNEQFF

V: TRBV19
J: TRBJ2-3
size: NA
D: NA
DNA: TGTGCCACGGCGCAAGGAGATACGCAGTATTTT
CDR3: CATAQGDTQYF

V: TRBV12-3/TRBV12-4
J: TRBJ2-5
size: NA
D: TRBD2
DNA: TGTGCCAGCAGTCCGAGCGGGAGAAAGACCCAGTACTTC
CDR3: CASSPSGRKTQYF

V: TRBV28
J: TRBJ2-5
size: NA
D: TRBD2
DNA: TGTGCCAGCAGCTCAAATCTAGCGGGAGATCTGGAGACCCAGTACTTC
CDR3: CASSSNLAGDLETQYF

V: TRBV27
J: TRBJ1-1
size: once
D: NA
DNA: TGTGCCAGCCGAGCTTCCAGTAGACGTTTCACTGAAGCTTTCTTT
CDR3: CASRASSRRFTEAFF

V: TRBV7-2
J: TRBJ1-3
size: few
D: TRBD1
DNA: TGTGCCAGCAGCTTACGGACAGGAGGATCTGGAAACACCATATATTTT
CDR3: CASSLRTGGSGNTIYF

V: TRBV18
J: TRBJ1-4
size: NA
D: NA
DNA: TGTGCCAGCTCACCAGGGACAACTAATGAAAAACTGTTTTTT
CDR3: CASSPGTTNEKLFF

V: TRBV19
J: TRBJ2-3
size: NA
D: NA
DNA: TGTGCCAGTACCCCCAAGGCCGGGACAGATACGCAGTATTTT
CDR3: CASTPKAGTDTQYF

V: TRBV28
J: TRBJ2-1
size: many
D: NA
DNA: TGTGCCAGCATCCCCACCGGGACGGGCTCCTACAATGAGCAGTTCTTC
CDR3: CASIPTGTGSYNEQFF

V: TRBV19
J: TRBJ1-1
size: NA
D: NA
DNA: TGTGCCAGTAGTATGTATCTCGAGAACACTGAAGCTTTCTTT
CDR3: CASSMYLENTEAFF